This T cell receptor beta chain appears in the sequencing data of a study of T cell changes during pregnancy in multiple sclerosis. The assay was immunoSEQ multiplex PCR, and TCRdb's table has in-frame clones only and misses some. The table lists 70,000 to 85,000 clones, around 90% of them singletons. The V end lost 1 base, the J end lost 6 bases, and 17 bases lay between the germline ends. This CDR3 comprises 16 residues. Germline CDR1 and CDR2: SGHTS and YDEGEE. Sample: peripheral blood, taken before pregnancy. The receptor was derived from a female donor with multiple sclerosis, enrolled in a pregnancy study. The chain joins TRBV5-8 to TRBJ2-1; a weak D match, TRBD2 (6 bases). Here the CDR3 reads CASSLWRRGLTNEQFF. The CDR3, as DNA: TGTGCCAGCAGCTTGTGGCGGAGGGGTTTGACCAATGAGCAGTTCTTC.